This T cell receptor (beta chain) was identified in a study of regulatory T cells in long-lasting Graves disease. Time point here: newly diagnosed GD, antithyroid drugs for less than 3 months. Making the TCR library involved RNA that had been extracted from PBMCs. CDR3 length: 14 amino acids. The V gene's germline CDR1 is MNHEY and CDR2 SVGEGT. V dropped 4 bases and J dropped 4 bases, with 8 bases sitting between them. To make TCR beta libraries, researchers used iRepertoire HTBI primers and Arm-PCR of CDR3 regions. Using its own MiXCR run on the multiplex PCR reads, TCRdb lists one record per CDR3 protein. The profile shows under 450,000 distinct CDR3 sequences, 12% of them singletons. This sample was shared with a second study, whose subject was T cells in Graves' hyperthyroidism and ophthalmopathy. As reported in that work: Ophthalmopathy, which appeared later, was predicted by the model a median 6.5 months before onset.

The genes are TRBV6-2 or TRBV6-3 and TRBJ2-6; D unresolved. The sequence was collected from a woman between 18 and 30 years old with Graves disease. The sequencing here drew on peripheral blood mononuclear cells (PBMCs), taken at new diagnosis, from a patient treated with antithyroid drugs. In DNA, the CDR3 is TGTGCCAGCAGTTTGGACGTCGGGGCCAACGTCCTGACTTTC. As protein: CASSLDVGANVLTF.